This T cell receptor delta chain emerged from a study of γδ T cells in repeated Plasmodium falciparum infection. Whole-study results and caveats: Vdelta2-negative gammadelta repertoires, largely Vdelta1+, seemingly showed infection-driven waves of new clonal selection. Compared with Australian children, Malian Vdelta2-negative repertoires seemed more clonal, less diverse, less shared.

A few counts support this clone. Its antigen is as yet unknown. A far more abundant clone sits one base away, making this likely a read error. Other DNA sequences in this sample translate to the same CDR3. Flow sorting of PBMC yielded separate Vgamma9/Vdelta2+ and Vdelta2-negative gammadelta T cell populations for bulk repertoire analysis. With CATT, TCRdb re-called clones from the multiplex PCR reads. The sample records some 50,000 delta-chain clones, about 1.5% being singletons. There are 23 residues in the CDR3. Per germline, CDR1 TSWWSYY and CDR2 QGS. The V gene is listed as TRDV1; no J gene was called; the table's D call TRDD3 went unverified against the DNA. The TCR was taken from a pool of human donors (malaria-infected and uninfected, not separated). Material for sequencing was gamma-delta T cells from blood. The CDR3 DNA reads TGTGCTCTTGGGGAACTAGAAGGTCCTACGTATGCTAACTGGGGGGAGTACACCGATAAGCTCATCTTT. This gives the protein CALGELEGPTYANWGEYTDKLIF.